This is a list of T cell receptor beta chains from one sample in a study of blood T cell repertoires in COVID-19. The table came from immunoSEQ multiplex PCR; TCRdb's copy has only in-frame clones and leaves some out. The top ten hold under 2% of the sample, which has 250,000 to 400,000 clones, about nine tenths seen once. The sample taken for sequencing was peripheral blood. These receptors were collected from a woman aged 30 to 39 with COVID-19, enrolled during active disease. Both conserved end residues are part of each CDR3. Each record gives: J gene, V gene, clone size, D gene, CDR3 length, CDR3 protein, CDR3 DNA. D genes are given only for firm matches. Where a row states a size, it is once, few, many or the class of an expanded clone; other rows omit it.

TRBJ1-4 TRBV5-1 NA NA 15 CASSLASGQDEKLFF TGCGCCAGCAGCTTGGCCAGCGGGCAAGACGAAAAACTGTTTTTT
TRBJ1-2 TRBV6-6 NA TRBD1 14 CASTFTGGNYGYTF TGTGCCAGCACCTTCACAGGGGGCAACTATGGCTACACCTTC
TRBJ2-3 TRBV21-1 NA NA 13 CAKREEGQDTQYF TGTGCCAAGAGAGAGGAGGGGCAAGATACGCAGTATTTT
TRBJ2-2 TRBV5-1 NA NA 14 CASTRLEGSGELFF TGCGCCAGCACCAGACTAGAGGGGAGCGGGGAGCTGTTTTTT
TRBJ1-1 TRBV11-2 many NA 15 CASSLDGTPNTEAFF TGTGCCAGCAGCTTAGACGGGACACCGAACACTGAAGCTTTCTTT
TRBJ2-4 TRBV18 NA TRBD1 15 CASSGTGLAKNIQYF TGTGCCAGCTCTGGGACAGGGCTAGCCAAAAACATTCAGTACTTC
TRBJ2-7 TRBV5-1 NA TRBD1 16 CASSVAAGTGTYEQYF TGCGCCAGCAGCGTAGCCGCCGGGACAGGCACCTACGAGCAGTACTTC
TRBJ2-1 TRBV20-1 once NA 15 CSASGDSRGNNEQFF TGCAGTGCTAGTGGGGACTCCAGGGGGAACAATGAGCAGTTCTTC
TRBJ1-1 TRBV27 NA NA 13 CASYLTLNTEAFF TGTGCCAGCTATCTAACGTTGAACACTGAAGCTTTCTTT
TRBJ1-6 TRBV2 NA NA 14 CASGRTVNNSPLHF TGTGCCAGCGGCCGGACAGTAAATAATTCACCCCTCCACTTT
TRBJ1-1 TRBV6-5 NA TRBD1 14 CASSLGTGITEAFF TGTGCCAGCAGTCTTGGGACAGGGATCACTGAAGCTTTCTTT
TRBJ1-5 TRBV4-1 NA NA 16 CASSHRVRDKNQPQHF TGCGCCAGCAGCCATCGGGTCCGGGACAAAAATCAGCCCCAGCATTTT
TRBJ1-3 TRBV4-1 NA NA 18 CASSPHVAVSYSGNTIYF TGCGCCAGCAGCCCCCACGTGGCGGTTTCTTACTCTGGAAACACCATATATTTT
TRBJ2-2 TRBV29-1 NA NA 14 CSARGSLNTGELFF TGCAGCGCTCGAGGGTCGTTGAACACCGGGGAGCTGTTTTTT
TRBJ2-3 TRBV6-2/TRBV6-3 NA TRBD1 15 CASSLEGAGTDTQYF TGTGCCAGCAGCTTAGAGGGGGCTGGCACAGATACGCAGTATTTT
TRBJ2-1 TRBV5-4 NA TRBD1 12 CASSWTGDEQFF TGTGCCAGCAGCTGGACAGGGGATGAGCAGTTCTTC
TRBJ1-4 TRBV24-1 NA TRBD1 15 CATSDTRGGGEKLFF TGTGCCACCAGTGACACACGAGGGGGCGGTGAAAAACTGTTTTTT
TRBJ1-2 TRBV4-2 NA TRBD1 16 CASSQIRDRVLRGYTF TGTGCCAGCAGCCAGATCCGGGACAGGGTCTTGCGTGGCTACACCTTC
TRBJ1-1 TRBV5-4 NA TRBD1 14 CASSPGQGISQAFF TGTGCCAGCAGCCCGGGACAGGGGATATCTCAAGCTTTCTTT
TRBJ2-1 TRBV4-1 NA NA 15 CASKGSGTPVNEQFF TGCGCCAGCAAGGGATCCGGGACACCCGTCAATGAGCAGTTCTTC
TRBJ2-2 TRBV2 NA TRBD1 13 CASIRQGAGELFF TGTGCCAGCATCCGGCAGGGGGCCGGGGAGCTGTTTTTT
TRBJ2-1 TRBV7-9 NA TRBD2 15 CASSSGLAGGPEQFF TGTGCCAGCAGCTCGGGACTAGCGGGGGGGCCAGAGCAGTTCTTC
TRBJ1-3 TRBV25-1 NA TRBD1 14 CASSTRTGGNTIYF TGTGCCAGCAGTACTCGGACAGGGGGAAACACCATATATTTT
TRBJ1-4 TRBV25-1 once TRBD1 15 CASSEWETGSEKLFF TGTGCCAGCAGTGAATGGGAGACAGGGAGCGAAAAACTGTTTTTT
TRBJ2-3 TRBV18 NA NA 12 CASSPERHTQYF TGTGCCAGCTCACCGGAGCGCCATACGCAGTATTTT
TRBJ1-1 TRBV7-2 NA NA 15 CASSLSSPVNTEAFF TGTGCCAGCAGCTTATCTTCTCCGGTGAACACTGAAGCTTTCTTT
TRBJ1-2 TRBV2 once NA 16 CASSRVTGSPGGGYTF TGTGCCAGCAGTCGGGTTACGGGGTCCCCGGGAGGTGGCTACACCTTC
TRBJ1-1 TRBV6-5 NA TRBD1 13 CAAKDRIETEAFF TGTGCCGCAAAGGACAGGATCGAGACTGAAGCTTTCTTT
TRBJ2-2 TRBV18 NA TRBD2 17 CASSPPAGGADTGELFF TGTGCCAGCTCACCACCGGCGGGGGGCGCGGACACCGGGGAGCTGTTTTTT
TRBJ2-6 TRBV5-1 NA NA 14 CASSLIQGANVLTF TGCGCCAGCAGCTTGATACAGGGGGCCAACGTCCTGACTTTC
TRBJ2-1 TRBV4-1 once TRBD2 14 CASRLAGSYNEQFF TGCGCCAGCAGACTAGCGGGCTCCTACAATGAGCAGTTCTTC
TRBJ1-3 TRBV28 NA NA 14 CASGVSDAGNTIYF TGTGCCAGCGGAGTTTCGGATGCTGGAAACACCATATATTTT
TRBJ1-4 TRBV10-3 NA NA 17 CAISESITLGLDEKLFF TGTGCCATCAGTGAGTCCATAACGCTAGGTCTGGATGAAAAACTGTTTTTT
TRBJ1-2 TRBV5-6 NA NA 14 CASRARPGSYGYTF TGTGCCAGCAGGGCCAGACCGGGGAGCTATGGCTACACCTTC
TRBJ1-2 TRBV4-1 NA NA 14 CASSQEAKNYGYTF TGCGCCAGCAGCCAAGAGGCCAAGAACTATGGCTACACCTTC
TRBJ2-1 TRBV5-5 NA NA 13 CASSLVLDNEQFF TGTGCCAGCAGCTTGGTTTTAGACAATGAGCAGTTCTTC
TRBJ2-3 TRBV7-9 NA NA 12 CASRTDTDTQYF TGTGCCAGCAGAACAGACACAGATACGCAGTATTTT
TRBJ2-3 TRBV28 few TRBD2 14 CASSWGEGSDTQYF TGTGCCAGCAGTTGGGGGGAGGGCTCAGATACGCAGTATTTT
TRBJ2-1 TRBV5-4 NA TRBD1 15 CASSDGTAAYNEQFF TGTGCCAGCAGCGATGGGACAGCCGCCTACAATGAGCAGTTCTTC
TRBJ2-1 TRBV27 once TRBD2 14 CASSVVAGDNEQFF TGTGCCAGCAGTGTAGTAGCGGGAGACAATGAGCAGTTCTTC
TRBJ2-2 TRBV30 NA NA 14 CAWRDYPNTGELFF TGTGCCTGGAGGGACTATCCGAACACCGGGGAGCTGTTTTTT
TRBJ1-2 TRBV6-5 NA NA 12 CASSYRGRGYTF TGTGCCAGCAGTTACCGGGGGAGAGGCTACACCTTC
TRBJ1-2 TRBV3-1/TRBV3-2 NA NA 17 CASTPYQGISFNYGYTF TGTGCCAGCACCCCATATCAGGGGATCTCTTTTAACTATGGCTACACCTTC
TRBJ1-1 TRBV5-1 NA TRBD1 14 CASSWTGVGTEAFF TGCGCCAGCAGCTGGACAGGGGTGGGCACTGAAGCTTTCTTT
TRBJ1-3 TRBV7-8 NA TRBD1 15 CASSLGTGSGNTIYF TGTGCCAGCAGCTTAGGGACAGGGTCCGGAAACACCATATATTTT
TRBJ1-2 TRBV7-2 NA TRBD1 13 CASSKTGGYGYTF TGTGCCAGCAGCAAGACAGGGGGCTATGGCTACACCTTC
TRBJ2-3 TRBV25-1 NA TRBD2 16 CASSKRWGLAGDTQYF TGTGCCAGCAGTAAAAGGTGGGGACTAGCGGGGGATACGCAGTATTTT
TRBJ2-5 TRBV28 NA NA 15 CASSSPGQGIETQYF TGTGCCAGCAGTTCCCCCGGCCAGGGAATAGAGACCCAGTACTTC